The clone carrying this T cell receptor (beta chain) was detected a few times. Its specificity is not known. It was with a sample-barcoded 5' primer and a J-beta primer mix that a second PCR of about 6 to 12 cycles was run. Each CDR3 protein gets one entry after TCRdb re-called the 5' RACE reads with MiXCR. This repertoire shows roughly 500,000 distinct CDR3 sequences, roughly a quarter found once; its top ten account for 18%. This specimen comes from a study of blood T cells in healthy people across ages. Study findings and constraints: Researchers judged that diversity estimates from one million T cells fell short of true values.

From germline, CDR1 is SGHRS and CDR2 YFSETQ. V was clipped by 3 bases and J by 6 bases, with 12 bases between them. This CDR3 is built from 14 residues. The sequencing input was blood. This chain links TRBV5-1 with TRBJ1-4; D is possibly TRBD1 (6 bases). The clonotype was recovered from a woman between 65 and 79 years old in good health. The CDR3 here is CASSSRGQDEKLFF. The CDR3 DNA follows: TGCGCCAGCAGCTCCCGGGGGCAGGATGAAAAACTGTTTTTT.